Listed below are T cell receptor beta chains from one sample, sequenced in a study of OX40 agonist ivuxolimab in advanced cancers. TCRdb keeps only in-frame clones here, not all; method: immunoSEQ multiplex PCR. The data hold fewer than 35,000 clones, with approximately 89% observed a single time. Sequenced material: CD4+ or CD8+ T cells sorted from blood, taken in a trial of the OX40 agonist ivuxolimab. Source of these receptors: an adult with an advanced solid tumor such as melanoma, head and neck, liver or kidney cancer. The CDR3 runs from the conserved cysteine through the conserved F or W. The order of the fields is V gene, D gene, clone size, J gene, CDR3 DNA, CDR3 protein. A D gene is named only where the DNA matches it firmly. The listing skips clone size in some rows; elsewhere it reads once, few, many or a size class.

v_call: TRBV5-1; d_call: TRBD1; clone_size: -; j_call: TRBJ2-7; cdr3_nt: TGCGCCAGCAGGATAACGGGACAGACCTACGAGCAGTACTTC; cdr3_aa: CASRITGQTYEQYF
v_call: TRBV30; d_call: -; clone_size: -; j_call: TRBJ1-2; cdr3_nt: TGTGCCTGGAGTAACGGGGCCCCAGGAGGCTATGGCTACACCTTC; cdr3_aa: CAWSNGAPGGYGYTF
v_call: TRBV30; d_call: TRBD1; clone_size: -; j_call: TRBJ1-5; cdr3_nt: TGTGCCTGGAGTCCCTTTGGGACAGGGAGGATTCAGCCCCAGCATTTT; cdr3_aa: CAWSPFGTGRIQPQHF
v_call: TRBV6-1; d_call: -; clone_size: -; j_call: TRBJ2-7; cdr3_nt: TGTGCCAGCAGTGAACAAAGGGAAGGCGAGCAGTACTTC; cdr3_aa: CASSEQREGEQYF
v_call: TRBV7-2; d_call: -; clone_size: -; j_call: TRBJ1-5; cdr3_nt: TGTGCCAGCAGCTTATTCGGGTTGTCGGGTCAGCCCCAGCATTTT; cdr3_aa: CASSLFGLSGQPQHF
v_call: TRBV6-6; d_call: -; clone_size: -; j_call: TRBJ1-2; cdr3_nt: TGTGCCAGCAGTTACGCAACAGGGAGGGATGGCTACACCTTC; cdr3_aa: CASSYATGRDGYTF
v_call: TRBV5-1; d_call: TRBD1; clone_size: -; j_call: TRBJ2-7; cdr3_nt: TGCGCCAGCAGCTTGTTAGGGGGCGGCGAGCAGTACTTC; cdr3_aa: CASSLLGGGEQYF
v_call: TRBV7-7; d_call: TRBD2; clone_size: -; j_call: TRBJ2-2; cdr3_nt: TGTGCCAGCAGCCCAGCCGGGACTAGCGGGAGGGCCGTCACCGGGGAGCTGTTTTTT; cdr3_aa: CASSPAGTSGRAVTGELFF
v_call: TRBV27; d_call: -; clone_size: -; j_call: TRBJ2-7; cdr3_nt: TGTGCCAGCAGTTCATTTAGCCCCCTAGACGGGTACAAGCAGTACTTC; cdr3_aa: CASSSFSPLDGYKQYF
v_call: TRBV14; d_call: -; clone_size: -; j_call: TRBJ2-7; cdr3_nt: TGTGCCAGCAGCCAAGGTTACCAGCTCTACGAGCAGTACTTC; cdr3_aa: CASSQGYQLYEQYF
v_call: TRBV29-1; d_call: -; clone_size: -; j_call: TRBJ1-5; cdr3_nt: TGCAGCGTTGTGCTGGAAGGGTTCGATAGCAATCAGCCCCAGCATTTT; cdr3_aa: CSVVLEGFDSNQPQHF
v_call: TRBV18; d_call: -; clone_size: -; j_call: TRBJ1-1; cdr3_nt: TGTGCCAGCTCACCACAGGGGAACACTGAAGCTTTCTTT; cdr3_aa: CASSPQGNTEAFF
v_call: TRBV27; d_call: -; clone_size: -; j_call: TRBJ1-5; cdr3_nt: TGTGCCAGCAGTTTAGGGGGACCTCGGCCCCAGCATTTT; cdr3_aa: CASSLGGPRPQHF
v_call: TRBV2; d_call: -; clone_size: -; j_call: TRBJ2-1; cdr3_nt: TGTGCCAGCAGGGCAGGGTACAATGAGCAGTTCTTC; cdr3_aa: CASRAGYNEQFF
v_call: TRBV4-2; d_call: -; clone_size: few; j_call: TRBJ1-1; cdr3_nt: TGTGCCAGCAGCCAAGACGCAGGGACCGACACTGAAGCTTTCTTT; cdr3_aa: CASSQDAGTDTEAFF
v_call: TRBV4-2; d_call: TRBD1; clone_size: -; j_call: TRBJ1-3; cdr3_nt: TGTGCCAGCAGCCAAGCCTCGGGACAGGGGGTTTATTCTGGAAACACCATATATTTT; cdr3_aa: CASSQASGQGVYSGNTIYF
v_call: TRBV30; d_call: -; clone_size: -; j_call: TRBJ2-1; cdr3_nt: TGTGCCACTACTCCCGTGCGGGAGCAGTTCTTC; cdr3_aa: CATTPVREQFF
v_call: TRBV30; d_call: TRBD1; clone_size: -; j_call: TRBJ1-3; cdr3_nt: TGTGCCTGGAGGGAAGACCCCTTAAGGACAGGGGGCATGTCTAAAAGAAACACCATATATTTT; cdr3_aa: CAWREDPLRTGGMSKRNTIYF